This record looks at one TCR beta chain sequence and its context. Repertoires were generated with immunoSEQ multiplex PCR, while TCRdb's copy carries only in-frame clones and drops some. The repertoire has 65,000 to 85,000 clones, around 90% of them found once; the top ten carry approximately 10%. The CDR3 runs 15 residues. CDR1 is SGHAT, CDR2 FQNNGV, per germline. The ends were cut back, 5 bases at V and 7 bases at J, with 17 bases in the middle. This specimen belongs to a study of blood T cell repertoires in COVID-19. The source is a woman between 18 and 29 years old with acute or convalescent COVID-19. Specimen: peripheral blood. This chain uses TRBV11-2 with TRBJ1-4; tentatively, D is TRBD1 (5 bases). The CDR3 loop reads CASSPRQNVAEKLFF. For the CDR3, the DNA is TGTGCCAGCAGCCCAAGACAGAACGTCGCTGAAAAACTGTTTTTT.